The subject of this entry is one T cell receptor beta chain. The specificity of this receptor is unknown. The record has no base qualities; no much larger clone is one base away. The source of the sample is a study of Tregs in tolerant kidney transplant recipients (dated by TCRdb to the late 2010s). The study in broad terms: Before combined kidney and bone marrow transplantation, this study identified donor-specific regulatory T cells using TCRbeta sequencing and then followed those same cells after transplant. TCRbeta repertoire sequencing was used in a few healthy controls to compare several ways of expanding Tregs specific for an allogeneic donor.

The CDR3 numbers 16 residues from cysteine through phenylalanine. Kept here is only the CDR3 DNA, which spans 48 bases and is read in frame from base 1. The germline V gene (reference sequence) gives CDR1 as SEHNR and CDR2 as FQNEAQ. V loses 4 bases, J loses 2 bases, and the germline ends lie 18 bases apart. Unstimulated Tregs (CD4+CD25+CD127-), CD4+ non-Tregs (CD4+CD25-), CD4 and CD8 cells were FACS-sorted from thawed PBMCs. Prior to Treg sorting, thawed PBMCs were rested overnight with 200 IU/ml IL-2 at 37 degrees C. Healthy control blood was obtained either as purchased buffy coats or from healthy volunteers. Healthy control blood was processed by Ficoll density gradient to PBMCs and cryopreserved; patient PBMCs were collected before and after transplant. Results the study describes overall, beyond this receptor: Biological reproducibility was not directly addressed, though technical replication error appeared minimal. The most biologically relevant and donor-specific TCRbeta repertoire appeared to be identified by expanding Tregs with activated donor B cells. Because the study included only a small number of patients, the results must be confirmed in larger populations and under other immunosuppression protocols.

For TCRbeta CDR3 sequencing, genomic DNA from the sorted cells was extracted using the QIAGEN DNeasy Blood and Tissue Kit. High-throughput TCRbeta CDR3 sequencing, which included PCR amplification with bias correction and internal controls, was done commercially through immunoSEQ. As for the original processing: Unique productive TCRbeta sequences were defined by CDR3 nucleotide sequence where primers matched, otherwise by CDR3 amino acid sequence with Vbeta and Jbeta genes. To correct sorting error, sequences shared between sorted populations at a frequency ratio of 2:1 or less were removed; the rest were assigned to the higher population. A sequence was defined as donor-reactive if the sequence was expanded at least 5-fold in CFSE-low cells compared with unstimulated cells and had a frequency of at least 0.01% in CFSE-low cells. Repertoire divergence was quantified by Jensen-Shannon divergence using the top 100 TCRbeta sequences ranked by frequency. For samples with multiple sequencing runs, sorting error was corrected separately for each run before the runs were pooled. Here the immuneACCESS table is served through TCRdb, limited to in-frame sequences with V and J called. Missing clones are a known gap in these copies; in checked studies unresolved V genes cover under half, and the rest lacks a known reason. Clone size and the V and J calls come from that table; the DNA yielded D and trimming. The sample has tens of thousands of clones on record, 75% to 95% of them singletons. Together, the top ten hold around 0.7% of the sample.

This TCR came from a human donor in good health. The sequence joins TRBV7-9 to TRBJ2-7; TRBD2 might be the D gene, on 6 matching bases. Sequenced material: Tregs from blood. The DNA sequence is as follows: TGTGCCAGCAGCTCAGTTAGGCGGGGAGGTACCTACGAGCAGTACTTC. Translated, this is CASSSVRRGGTYEQYF. The CDR3 plus the reference TRBV7-9 and TRBJ2-7 genes for the other parts give the full variable domain: DTGVSQNPRHKITKRGQNVTFRCDPISEHNRLYWYRQTLGQGPEFLTYFQNEAQLEKSRLLSDRFSAERPKGSFSTLEIQRTEQGDSAMYLCASSSVRRGGTYEQYFGPGTRLTVT.